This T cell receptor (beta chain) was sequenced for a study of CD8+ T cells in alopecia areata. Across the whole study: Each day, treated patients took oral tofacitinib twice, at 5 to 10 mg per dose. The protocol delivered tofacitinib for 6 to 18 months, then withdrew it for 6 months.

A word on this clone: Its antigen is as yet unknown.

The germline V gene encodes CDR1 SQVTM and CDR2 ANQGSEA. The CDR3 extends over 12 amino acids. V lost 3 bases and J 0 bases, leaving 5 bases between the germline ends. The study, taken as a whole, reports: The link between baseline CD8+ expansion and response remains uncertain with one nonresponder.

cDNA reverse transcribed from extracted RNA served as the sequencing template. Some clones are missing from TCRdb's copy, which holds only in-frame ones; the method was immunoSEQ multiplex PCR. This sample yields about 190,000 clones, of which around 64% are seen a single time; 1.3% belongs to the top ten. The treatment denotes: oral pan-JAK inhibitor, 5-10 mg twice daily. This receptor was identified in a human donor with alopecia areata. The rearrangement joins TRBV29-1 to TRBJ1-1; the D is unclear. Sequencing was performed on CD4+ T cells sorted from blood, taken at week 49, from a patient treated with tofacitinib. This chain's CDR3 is CSVEAVNTEAFF. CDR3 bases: TGCAGCGTTGAGGCGGTGAACACTGAAGCTTTCTTT.